This entry lists 9 T cell receptor beta chains sequenced from one sample in a study of vaccination and CD4 T cells after COVID-19. Treatment indicated: approximately 10-day PBMC culture with coronavirus spike peptide pools or control peptides (ViraFEST assay). Collection of the unexposed donor's CD4+ T cells took place before the COVID-19 pandemic (2011-2018). An Oncomine TCR Beta short-read assay was used to sequence the DNA from cultured CD4+ T cells. Via MiXCR, TCRdb re-called the PCR reads, giving one row per CDR3 protein. The table lists roughly 6,800 distinct CDR3 sequences, around 33% of them singletons. What these receptors recognize is not known. The sequenced sample consisted of CD4+ T cells from blood, cultured in vitro. Every receptor here comes from a human donor in good health.

The V gene is TRBV2, the J gene TRBJ2-7; 8 bases agree with TRBD1. Germline V gene sequence: CDR1 SNHLY, CDR2 FYNNEI. V trimming: 6 bases; J trimming: 2 bases; junction bases outside the gene matches: 9. The CDR3 spans 15 residues. The CDR3 reads CASRLGQGPTYEQYF. The CDR3 coding sequence is TGTGCCAGCAGGCTAGGACAGGGACCTACCTACGAGCAGTACTTC.

In its sample, this clonotype was seen a few times. Mismatch with germline at one junction end may stem from a read error. The chain is built from TRBV30 and TRBJ1-2; 11 nucleotides line up with TRBD1. The CDR3 consists of 11 residues. The germline gives CDR1 GTSNPN, CDR2 SVGIG (reference sequence). The CDR3 sequence is CAWSVRGQGAF. As DNA, the CDR3 is TGTGCCTGGAGTGTACGGGGACAGGGGGCCTTC.

This rearrangement joins TRBV7-8 to TRBJ2-5; D call uncertain. Trimming removed 1 base from V and 2 bases from J, with 2 bases in between. Germline V lookup: CDR1 SGHVS, CDR2 FQNEAQ. The CDR3 spans 12 residues. The CDR3 DNA follows: TGTGCCAGCAGCTTAGATCAAGAGACCCAGTACTTC. Amino acid sequence: CASSLDQETQYF.

Only a few counts were recorded for this clonotype. The chain has TRBV25-1 and TRBJ1-2, with TRBD1 identical over 7 bases. V lost 6 bases and J lost 2; bases outside the gene matches: 3. This CDR3 region has 13 residues. CDR1 is MGHDK, CDR2 SYGVNS, per germline. CDR3 sequence: CASRDRSNYGYTF. CDR3 sequence (DNA): TGTGCCAGCAGGGACAGGTCAAACTATGGCTACACCTTC.

The table lists this clonotype with a few counts. This rearrangement joins TRBV19 to TRBJ1-5, with unresolved D. The CDR3 is 13 residues long. V lost 1 base to trimming and J lost 7 bases, with 8 bases between them. Germline V lookup: CDR1 LNHDA, CDR2 SQIVND (reference sequence). CDR3 protein: CASSIGGRQPQHF. As DNA, the CDR3 is TGTGCCAGTAGTATAGGAGGTCGACAGCCCCAGCATTTT.

The CDR3, as DNA: TGTGCCAGCAGCTCCGACAGGGACAATGAGCAGTTCTTC. It yields the protein CASSSDRDNEQFF. The chain uses TRBV7-3 and TRBJ2-1; 7 bases are a match to TRBD1. The CDR3 is 13 amino acids. CDR1 and CDR2 (germline): SGHTA, FQGTGA. Trimming cost V 4 bases and J 5 bases; bases outside gene matches: 2.

The V and J genes are TRBV27 and TRBJ2-3; 9 bases match TRBD2. The CDR3 spans 16 residues. V lost 2 bases and J lost 1; bases outside the gene matches: 4. Germline V gene lookup returns CDR1 MNHEY and CDR2 SMNVEV (reference sequence). For the CDR3, the DNA is TGTGCCAGCAGTTTAGATGGCGGGGGGGGCACAGATACGCAGTATTTT. Protein: CASSLDGGGGTDTQYF.

This clonotype showed up just a few times. This chain connects TRBV7-9 to TRBJ1-2; 10 nucleotides align to TRBD1. Germline V gene data show CDR1 as SEHNR and CDR2 as FQNEAQ (reference sequence). Trimming cost V 7 bases and J 3 bases; bases outside gene matches: 8. The CDR3 extends over 15 amino acids. In DNA, the CDR3 is TGTGCCAGCACCCTGACAGGGGGCGCTTACTATGGCTACACCTTC. Its translation is CASTLTGGAYYGYTF.

V is TRBV20-1 and J is TRBJ2-5; 8 nucleotides align to TRBD2. The trim removed 3 bases at V and 5 bases at J, leaving 5 bases unmatched. Germline values: CDR1 DFQATT, CDR2 SNEGSKA (reference sequence). This CDR3 has 13 residues. The CDR3 DNA reads TGCAGTGCTAGCCCAGCGGGGGAGGAGACCCAGTACTTC. This translates into CSASPAGEETQYF.